This T cell receptor (beta chain) is from a study of OX40 agonist ivuxolimab in advanced cancers. Overall study findings and caveats: Some nonresponders likewise displayed low normalized T-cell clonal expansion.

Comment on this clone: As yet, its antigen is unknown.

Sequencing used immunoSEQ multiplex PCR; TCRdb keeps in-frame clones, though not all of them. The table shows some 96,000 clones, with about nine tenths occurring only once. Germline loops: CDR1 GTSNPN, CDR2 SVGIG (reference sequence). V lost 7 bases to trimming and J lost 0 bases; unmatched junction nucleotides: 9. This CDR3 has 15 residues. The rearrangement uses TRBV30 and TRBJ2-3; 8 nucleotides align to TRBD1. Sequencing used CD4+ or CD8+ T cells sorted from blood, obtained in a trial of the OX40 agonist ivuxolimab. The clonotype was recovered from an adult with an advanced solid tumor such as melanoma, head and neck, liver or kidney cancer. The CDR3: CALLYRGTSTDTQYF. The CDR3 DNA sequence: TGTGCCTTACTTTACAGGGGGACTAGCACAGATACGCAGTATTTT.